This T cell receptor (beta chain) was obtained from a study of graft-versus-host responses after intestinal transplantation. For the study at large: Recipients were all induced with anti-thymocyte globulin, then given tacrolimus and steroids for around 3 years.

General study points: An association linked early post-transplant HvG declines with peak circulating GvH clone levels. Present in recipient marrow, GvH clones included some that appeared first in ileum or blood. The presence of high graft-versus-host to host-versus-graft clonal ratios in allografts characterized patients with graft-donor T cell macrochimerism.

CDR1 and CDR2 from the germline V gene are SGHVS and FQNEAQ. The CDR3 runs to 11 residues. Trimming cost V 5 bases and J 5 bases, with 6 bases left between them. The data were produced by immunoSEQ multiplex PCR, yet TCRdb's version contains in-frame clones alone and is incomplete. The sample records fewer than 10,000 clones, approximately 80% being singletons. Turning to this clone: Its antigen is not known.

Lymphocytes (intraepithelial and lamina propria) were released by processing the graft tissue. The chain has TRBV7-8 and TRBJ2-5; D gene ambiguous. The receptor was isolated from a human patient who received an intestinal transplant, so some T cells may come from the graft donor. Sequences were derived from ileum tissue, sampled roughly 470 days after intestinal transplantation. CDR3 bases: TGTGCCAGCAGCACCTGGGAGACCCAGTACTTC. Translating it yields CASSTWETQYF.